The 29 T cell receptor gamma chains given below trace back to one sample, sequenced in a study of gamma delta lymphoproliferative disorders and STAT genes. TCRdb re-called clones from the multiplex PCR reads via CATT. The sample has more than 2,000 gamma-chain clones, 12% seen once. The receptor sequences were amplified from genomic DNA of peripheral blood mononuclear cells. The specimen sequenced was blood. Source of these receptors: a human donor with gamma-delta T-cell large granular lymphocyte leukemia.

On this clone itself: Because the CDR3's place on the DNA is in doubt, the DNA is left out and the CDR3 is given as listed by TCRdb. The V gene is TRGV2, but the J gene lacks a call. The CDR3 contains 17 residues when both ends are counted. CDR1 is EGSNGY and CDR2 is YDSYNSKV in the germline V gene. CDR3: CATWDGGRNSLAVEQHF.

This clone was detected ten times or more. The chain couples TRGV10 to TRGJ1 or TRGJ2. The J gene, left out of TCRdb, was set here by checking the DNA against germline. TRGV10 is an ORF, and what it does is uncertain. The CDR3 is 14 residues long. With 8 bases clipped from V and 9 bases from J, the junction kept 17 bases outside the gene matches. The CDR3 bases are TGTGCTGCGTGGAGGAGGGGAGGGGGGGGTAAGAAACTCTTT. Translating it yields CAAWRRGGGGKKLF.

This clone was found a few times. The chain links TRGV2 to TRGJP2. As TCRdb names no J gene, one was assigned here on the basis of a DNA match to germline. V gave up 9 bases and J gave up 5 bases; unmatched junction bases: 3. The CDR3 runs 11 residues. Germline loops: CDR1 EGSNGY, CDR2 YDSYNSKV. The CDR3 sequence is CATGSDWIKTF. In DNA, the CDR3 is TGTGCCACCGGGAGTGATTGGATCAAGACGTTT.

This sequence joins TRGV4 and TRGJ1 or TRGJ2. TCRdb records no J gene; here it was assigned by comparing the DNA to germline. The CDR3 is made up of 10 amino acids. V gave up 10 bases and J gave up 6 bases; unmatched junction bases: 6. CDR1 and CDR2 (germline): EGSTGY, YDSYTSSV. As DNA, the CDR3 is TGTGCCACTCCCCCTTATAAGAAACTCTTT. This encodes CATPPYKKLF.

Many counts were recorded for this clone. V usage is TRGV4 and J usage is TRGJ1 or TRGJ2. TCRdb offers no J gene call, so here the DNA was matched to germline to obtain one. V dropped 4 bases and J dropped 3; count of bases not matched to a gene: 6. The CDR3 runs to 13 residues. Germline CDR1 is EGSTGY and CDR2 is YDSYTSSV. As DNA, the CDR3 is TGTGCCACCTGGGAAATCACTTATTATAAGAAACTCTTT. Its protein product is CATWEITYYKKLF.

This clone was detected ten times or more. The CDR3 spells CATWDEVDYKKLF. CDR3 nucleotides: TGTGCCACCTGGGATGAGGTGGATTATAAGAAACTCTTT. The rearrangement uses TRGV4 and TRGJ1 or TRGJ2. TCRdb leaves out the J gene; it was filled in here by matching the DNA to germline. The CDR3 loop spans 13 amino acids. The V and J ends lost 2 bases and 5 bases, in that order; junction bases with no gene match: 6. Germline V lookup: CDR1 EGSTGY, CDR2 YDSYTSSV.

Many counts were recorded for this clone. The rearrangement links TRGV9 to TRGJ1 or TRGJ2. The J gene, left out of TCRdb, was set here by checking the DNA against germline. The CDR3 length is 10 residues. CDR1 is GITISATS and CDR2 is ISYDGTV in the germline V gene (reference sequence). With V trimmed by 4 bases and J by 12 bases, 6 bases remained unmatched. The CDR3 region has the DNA TGTGCCTTGTGGGAAAAAGTGAAACTCTTT. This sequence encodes CALWEKVKLF.

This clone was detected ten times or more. The CDR3 sequence: CATWDTRLDYYYKKLF. CDR3 sequence (DNA): TGTGCCACCTGGGACACCCGCCTGGACTATTATTATAAGAAACTCTTT. The chain links TRGV3 to TRGJ1 or TRGJ2. TCRdb is silent on the J gene; assignment here came from matching the DNA to germline. The J segment lost 2 bases and the V segment lost 2 bases, leaving 12 bases of the junction unmatched. The germline V gene encodes CDR1 VTNTFY and CDR2 YDVSTARD (reference sequence). This CDR3 has 16 amino acids.

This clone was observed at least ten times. CDR3 protein: CATWDGGDYKKLF. In DNA, the CDR3 is TGTGCCACCTGGGACGGGGGCGATTATAAGAAACTCTTT. J is TRGJ1 or TRGJ2 and V is TRGV2. Assignment of the J gene here rests on matching the DNA to germline, because TCRdb gives none. V lost 0 bases, J lost 5 bases, and 4 bases stayed unmatched. This CDR3 has 13 residues. Germline V gene sequence: CDR1 EGSNGY, CDR2 YDSYNSKV.

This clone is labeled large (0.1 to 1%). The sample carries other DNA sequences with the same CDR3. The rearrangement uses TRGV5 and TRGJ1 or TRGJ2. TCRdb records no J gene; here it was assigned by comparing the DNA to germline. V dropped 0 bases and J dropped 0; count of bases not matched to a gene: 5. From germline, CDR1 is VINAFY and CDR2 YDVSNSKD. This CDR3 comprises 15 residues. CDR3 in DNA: TGTGCCACCTGGGACAGGCTAAGGAATTATTATAAGAAACTCTTT. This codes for CATWDRLRNYYKKLF.

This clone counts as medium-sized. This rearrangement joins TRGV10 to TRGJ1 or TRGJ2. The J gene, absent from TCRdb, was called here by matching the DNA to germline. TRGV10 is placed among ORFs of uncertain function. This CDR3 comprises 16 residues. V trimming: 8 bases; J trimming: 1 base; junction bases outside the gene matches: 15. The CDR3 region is CAAWDYNPTNYYKKLF. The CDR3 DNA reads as TGTGCTGCGTGGGATTATAATCCCACTAATTATTATAAGAAACTCTTT.

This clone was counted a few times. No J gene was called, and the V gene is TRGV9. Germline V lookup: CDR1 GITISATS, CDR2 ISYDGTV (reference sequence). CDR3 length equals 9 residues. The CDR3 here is CALWEVGLF. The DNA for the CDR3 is TGTGCCTTGTGGGAGGTGGGACTCTTT.

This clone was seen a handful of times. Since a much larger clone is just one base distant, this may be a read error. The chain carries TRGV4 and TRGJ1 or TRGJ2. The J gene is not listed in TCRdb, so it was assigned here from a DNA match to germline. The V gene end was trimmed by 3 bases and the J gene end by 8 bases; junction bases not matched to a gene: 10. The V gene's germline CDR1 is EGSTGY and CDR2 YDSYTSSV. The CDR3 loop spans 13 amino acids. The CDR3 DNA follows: TGTGCCACCTGGGATCCCCCTAAAAATAAGAAACTCTTT. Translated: CATWDPPKNKKLF.

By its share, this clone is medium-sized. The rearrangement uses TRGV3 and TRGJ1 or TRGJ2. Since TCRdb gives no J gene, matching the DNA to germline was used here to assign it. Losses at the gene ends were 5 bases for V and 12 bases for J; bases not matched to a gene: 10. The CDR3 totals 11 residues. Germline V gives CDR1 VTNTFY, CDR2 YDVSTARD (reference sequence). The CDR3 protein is CATWGVVRKLF. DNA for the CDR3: TGTGCCACCTGGGGAGTGGTAAGGAAACTCTTT.

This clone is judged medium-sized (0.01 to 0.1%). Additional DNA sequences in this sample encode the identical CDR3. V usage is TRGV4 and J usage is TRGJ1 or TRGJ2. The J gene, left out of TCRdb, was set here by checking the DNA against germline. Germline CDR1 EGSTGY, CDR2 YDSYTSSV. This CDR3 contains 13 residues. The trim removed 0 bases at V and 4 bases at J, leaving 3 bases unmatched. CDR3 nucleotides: TGTGCCACCTGGGATGGGCCCTATTATAAGAAACTCTTT. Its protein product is CATWDGPYYKKLF.

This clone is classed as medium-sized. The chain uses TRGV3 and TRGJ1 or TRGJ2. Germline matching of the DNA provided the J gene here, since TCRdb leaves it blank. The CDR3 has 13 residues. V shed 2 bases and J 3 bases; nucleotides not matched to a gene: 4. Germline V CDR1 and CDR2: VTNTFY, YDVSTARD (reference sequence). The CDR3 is CATWDNRYYKKLF. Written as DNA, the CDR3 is TGTGCCACCTGGGACAATCGTTATTATAAGAAACTCTTT.

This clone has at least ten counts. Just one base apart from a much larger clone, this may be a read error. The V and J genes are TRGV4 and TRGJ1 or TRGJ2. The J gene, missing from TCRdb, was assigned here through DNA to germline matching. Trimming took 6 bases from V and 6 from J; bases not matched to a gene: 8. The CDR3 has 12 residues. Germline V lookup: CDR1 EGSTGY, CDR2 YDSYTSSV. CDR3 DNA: TGTGCCACCTGGCCTCGCACTTATAAGAAACTCTTT. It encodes CATWPRTYKKLF.

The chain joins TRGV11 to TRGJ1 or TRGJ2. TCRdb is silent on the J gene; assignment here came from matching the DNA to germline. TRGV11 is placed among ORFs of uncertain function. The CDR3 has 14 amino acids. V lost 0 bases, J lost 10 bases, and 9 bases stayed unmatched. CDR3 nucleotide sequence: TGTGCCTGCTGGATTAGGCACGTGGAAGAGAAGAAACTCTTT. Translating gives CACWIRHVEEKKLF.

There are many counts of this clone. The CDR3 loop is CATWDRPRMNYYKKLF. The CDR3 DNA sequence: TGTGCCACCTGGGACAGGCCCCGAATGAATTATTATAAGAAACTCTTT. The chain joins TRGV3 to TRGJ1 or TRGJ2. The J gene is not listed in TCRdb, so it was assigned here from a DNA match to germline. From germline, CDR1 is VTNTFY and CDR2 YDVSTARD (reference sequence). The J segment lost 0 bases and the V segment lost 0 bases, leaving 8 bases of the junction unmatched. The CDR3 is 16 amino acids.

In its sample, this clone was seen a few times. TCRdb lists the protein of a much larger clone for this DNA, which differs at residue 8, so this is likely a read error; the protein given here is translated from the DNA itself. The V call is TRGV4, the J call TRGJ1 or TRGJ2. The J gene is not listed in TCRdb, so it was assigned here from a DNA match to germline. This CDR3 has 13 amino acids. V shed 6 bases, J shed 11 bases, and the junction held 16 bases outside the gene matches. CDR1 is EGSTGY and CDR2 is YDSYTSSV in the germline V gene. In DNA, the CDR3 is TGTGCCACCTGGCGTAGGGCTTATAGTGAGAAACTCTTT. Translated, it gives CATWRRAYSEKLF.

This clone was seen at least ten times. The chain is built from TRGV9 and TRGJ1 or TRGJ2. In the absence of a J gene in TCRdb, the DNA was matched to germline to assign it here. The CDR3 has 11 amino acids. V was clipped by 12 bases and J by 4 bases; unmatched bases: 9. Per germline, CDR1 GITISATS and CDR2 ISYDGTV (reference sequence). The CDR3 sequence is CAPWDYYKKLF. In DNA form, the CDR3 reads TGTGCCCCCTGGGACTATTATAAGAAACTCTTT.

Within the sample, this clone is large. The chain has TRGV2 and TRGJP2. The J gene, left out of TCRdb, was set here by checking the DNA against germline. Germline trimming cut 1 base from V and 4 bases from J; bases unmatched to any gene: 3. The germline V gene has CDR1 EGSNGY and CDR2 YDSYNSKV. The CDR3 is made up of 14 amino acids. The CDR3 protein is CATWDGFSDWIKTF. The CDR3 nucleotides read TGTGCCACCTGGGACGGCTTTAGTGATTGGATCAAGACGTTT.

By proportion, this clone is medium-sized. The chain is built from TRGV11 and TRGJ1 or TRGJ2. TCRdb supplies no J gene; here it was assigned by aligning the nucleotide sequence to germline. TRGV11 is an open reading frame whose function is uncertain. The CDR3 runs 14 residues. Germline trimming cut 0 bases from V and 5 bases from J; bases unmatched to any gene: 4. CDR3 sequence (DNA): TGTGCCTGCTGGATTAGGCACAGAAATTATAAGAAACTCTTT. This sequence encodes CACWIRHRNYKKLF.

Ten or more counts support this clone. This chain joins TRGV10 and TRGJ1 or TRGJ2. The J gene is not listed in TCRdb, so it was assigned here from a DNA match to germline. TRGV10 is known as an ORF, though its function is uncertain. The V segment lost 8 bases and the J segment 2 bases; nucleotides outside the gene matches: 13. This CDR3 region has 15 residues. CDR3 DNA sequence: TGTGCTGCGTGGGAGAGAGAGGTCGATTATTATAAGAAACTCTTT. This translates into CAAWEREVDYYKKLF.

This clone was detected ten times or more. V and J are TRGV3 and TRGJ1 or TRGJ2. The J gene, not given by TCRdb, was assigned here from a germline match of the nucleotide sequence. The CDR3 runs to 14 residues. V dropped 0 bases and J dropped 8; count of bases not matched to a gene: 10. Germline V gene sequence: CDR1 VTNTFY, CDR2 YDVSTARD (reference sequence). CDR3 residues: CATWDRPVKNKKLF. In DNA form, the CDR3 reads TGTGCCACCTGGGACAGGCCGGTTAAAAATAAGAAACTCTTT.

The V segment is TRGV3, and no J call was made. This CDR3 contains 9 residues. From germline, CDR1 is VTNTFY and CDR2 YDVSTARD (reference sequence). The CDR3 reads CATGFKKLF. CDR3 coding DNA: TGTGCCACCGGGTTTAAGAAACTATTT.

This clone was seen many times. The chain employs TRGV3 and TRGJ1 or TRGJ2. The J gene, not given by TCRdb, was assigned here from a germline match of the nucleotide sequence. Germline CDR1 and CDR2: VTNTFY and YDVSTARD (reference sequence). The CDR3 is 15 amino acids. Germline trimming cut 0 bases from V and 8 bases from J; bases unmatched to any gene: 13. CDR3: CATWDRRFLPDKKLF. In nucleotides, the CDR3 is TGTGCCACCTGGGACAGGAGATTCCTTCCCGATAAGAAACTCTTT.

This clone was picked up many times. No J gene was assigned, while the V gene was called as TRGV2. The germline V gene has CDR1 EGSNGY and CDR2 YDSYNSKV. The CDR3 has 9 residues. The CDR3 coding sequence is TGTGCCACCTGGGACGGGCTACTCTTT. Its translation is CATWDGLLF.

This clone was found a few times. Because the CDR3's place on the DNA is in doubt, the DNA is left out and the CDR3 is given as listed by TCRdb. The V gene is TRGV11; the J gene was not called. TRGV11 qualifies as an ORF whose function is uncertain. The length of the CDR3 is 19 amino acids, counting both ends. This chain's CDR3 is CTTVPAGLGTFPTGWFKIF.